This T cell receptor beta chain was recovered during a study of T cell repertoires in cytomegalovirus infection. In the study overall: Evidence of both CMV infection and a matching HLA type came from public TCR beta signatures.

This clonotype was observed a few times. TCRdb independently ran MiXCR on the reads; one entry per CDR3 protein. Of roughly 150,000 distinct CDR3 sequences listed, 15% to 20% were seen once; the top ten hold around a sixth. This CDR3 is 15 amino acids long. Germline V CDR1 and CDR2: WNHNN, SYGVQD (reference sequence). The germline V and J ends were trimmed by 8 bases and 4 bases, with 19 bases remaining between them. The chain joins TRBV10-1 to TRBJ2-3, with D possibly TRBD2 on 7 matching bases. This clonotype originated in a human donor in good health (CMV status not recorded). Some clones in this sample may be carry-over from other donors' samples. Sequenced material: CD8+ T cells from PBMCs. CDR3 in DNA: TGCGCCAGCCCTTCGGCGGGAGAGGGGGCAGATACGCAGTATTTT. This encodes CASPSAGEGADTQYF.